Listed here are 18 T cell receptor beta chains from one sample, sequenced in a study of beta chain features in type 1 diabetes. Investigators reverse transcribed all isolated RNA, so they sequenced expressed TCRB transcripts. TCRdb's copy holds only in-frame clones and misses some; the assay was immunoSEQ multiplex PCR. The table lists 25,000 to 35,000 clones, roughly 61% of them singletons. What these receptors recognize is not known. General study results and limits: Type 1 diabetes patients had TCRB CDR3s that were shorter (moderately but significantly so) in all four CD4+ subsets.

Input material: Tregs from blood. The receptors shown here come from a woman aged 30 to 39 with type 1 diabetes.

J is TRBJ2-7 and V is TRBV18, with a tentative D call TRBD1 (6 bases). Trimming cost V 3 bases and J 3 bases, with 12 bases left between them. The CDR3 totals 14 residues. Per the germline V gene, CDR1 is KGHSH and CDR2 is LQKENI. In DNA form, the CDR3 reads TGTGCCAGCTCACCTACGGCACAGGGCTACGAGCAGTACTTC. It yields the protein CASSPTAQGYEQYF. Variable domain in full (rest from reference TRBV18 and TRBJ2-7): NAGVMQNPRHLVRRRGQEARLRCSPMKGHSHVYWYRQLPEEGLKFMVYLQKENIIDESGMPKERFSAEFPKEGPSILRIQQVVRGDSAAYFCASSPTAQGYEQYFGPGTRLTVT.

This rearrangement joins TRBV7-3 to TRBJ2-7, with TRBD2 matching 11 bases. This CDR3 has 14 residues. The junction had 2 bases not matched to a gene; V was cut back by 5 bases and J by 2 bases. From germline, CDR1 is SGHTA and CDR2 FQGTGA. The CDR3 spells CASSPTSGTYEQYF. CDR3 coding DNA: TGTGCCAGCAGCCCGACTAGCGGGACCTACGAGCAGTACTTC.

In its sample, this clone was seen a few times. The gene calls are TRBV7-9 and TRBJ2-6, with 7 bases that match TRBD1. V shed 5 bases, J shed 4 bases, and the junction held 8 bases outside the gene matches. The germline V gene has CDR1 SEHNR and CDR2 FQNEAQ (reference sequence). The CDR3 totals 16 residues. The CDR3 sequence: CASSRRGGAGANVLTF. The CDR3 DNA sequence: TGTGCCAGCAGCCGAAGAGGGGGCGCGGGGGCCAACGTCCTGACTTTC.

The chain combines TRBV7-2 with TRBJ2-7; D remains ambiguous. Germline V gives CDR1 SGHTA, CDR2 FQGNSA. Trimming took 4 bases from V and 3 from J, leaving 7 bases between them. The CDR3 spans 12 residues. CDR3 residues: CASSSAIYEQYF. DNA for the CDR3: TGTGCCAGCAGCTCCGCTATCTACGAGCAGTACTTC.

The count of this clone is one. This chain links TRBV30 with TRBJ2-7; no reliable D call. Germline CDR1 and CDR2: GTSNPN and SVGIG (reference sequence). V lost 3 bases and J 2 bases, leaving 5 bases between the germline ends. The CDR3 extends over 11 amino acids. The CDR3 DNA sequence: TGTGCCTGGAGGGCCCCCTACGAGCAGTACTTC. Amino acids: CAWRAPYEQYF. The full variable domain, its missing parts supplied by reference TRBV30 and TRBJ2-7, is SQTIHQWPATLVQPVGSPLSLECTVEGTSNPNLYWYRQAAGRGLQLLFYSVGIGQISSEVPQNLSASRPQDRQFILSSKKLLLSDSGFYLCAWRAPYEQYFGPGTRLTVT.

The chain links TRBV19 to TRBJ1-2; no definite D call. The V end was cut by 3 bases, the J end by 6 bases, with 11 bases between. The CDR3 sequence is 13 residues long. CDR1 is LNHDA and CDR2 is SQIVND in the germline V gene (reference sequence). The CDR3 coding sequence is TGTGCCAGTAGTATCGACACCTGGGATGGCTACACCTTC. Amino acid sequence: CASSIDTWDGYTF.

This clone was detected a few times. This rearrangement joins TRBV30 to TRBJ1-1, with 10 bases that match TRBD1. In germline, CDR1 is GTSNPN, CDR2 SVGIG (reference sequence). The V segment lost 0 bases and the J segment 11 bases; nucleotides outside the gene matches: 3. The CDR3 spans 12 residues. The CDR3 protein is CAWSVLDRGAFF. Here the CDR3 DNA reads TGTGCCTGGAGTGTACTGGACAGGGGGGCTTTCTTT.

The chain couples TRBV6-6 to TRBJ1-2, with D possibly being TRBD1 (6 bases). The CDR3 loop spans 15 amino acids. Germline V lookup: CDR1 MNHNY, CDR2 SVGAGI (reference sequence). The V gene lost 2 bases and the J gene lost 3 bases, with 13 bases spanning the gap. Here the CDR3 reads CASSYVVRGDYGYTF. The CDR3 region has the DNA TGTGCCAGCAGTTACGTCGTCAGGGGAGACTATGGCTACACCTTC.

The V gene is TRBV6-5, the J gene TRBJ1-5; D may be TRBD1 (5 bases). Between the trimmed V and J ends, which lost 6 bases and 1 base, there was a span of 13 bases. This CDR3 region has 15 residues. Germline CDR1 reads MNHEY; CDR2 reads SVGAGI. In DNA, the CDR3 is TGTGCCAGCAGAAAAAGGGGTTTAAGCAATCAGCCCCAGCATTTT. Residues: CASRKRGLSNQPQHF.

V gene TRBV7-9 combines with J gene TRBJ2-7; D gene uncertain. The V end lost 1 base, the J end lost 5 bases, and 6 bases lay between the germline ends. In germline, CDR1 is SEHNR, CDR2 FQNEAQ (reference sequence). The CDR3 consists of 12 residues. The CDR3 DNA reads TGTGCCAGCAGCTTAGACCGGGACGAGCAGTACTTC. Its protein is CASSLDRDEQYF.

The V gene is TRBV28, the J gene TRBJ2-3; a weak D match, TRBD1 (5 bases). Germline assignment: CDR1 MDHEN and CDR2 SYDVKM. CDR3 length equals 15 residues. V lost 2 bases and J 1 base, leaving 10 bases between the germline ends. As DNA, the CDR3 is TGTGCCAGCAGTTTACAGGGTGTGGGCACAGATACGCAGTATTTT. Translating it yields CASSLQGVGTDTQYF.

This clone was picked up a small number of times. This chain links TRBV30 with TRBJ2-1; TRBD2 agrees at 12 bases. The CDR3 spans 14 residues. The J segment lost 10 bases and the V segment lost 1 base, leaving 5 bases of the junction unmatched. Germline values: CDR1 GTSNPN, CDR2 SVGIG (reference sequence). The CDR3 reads CAWSGTTSGREQFF. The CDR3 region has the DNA TGTGCCTGGAGTGGTACCACTAGCGGGAGGGAGCAGTTCTTC.

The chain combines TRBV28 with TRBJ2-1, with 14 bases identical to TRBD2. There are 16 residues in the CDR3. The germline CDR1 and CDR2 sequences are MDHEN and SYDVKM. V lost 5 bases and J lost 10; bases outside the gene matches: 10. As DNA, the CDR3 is TGTGCCAGCAGTCTGATAGCCGGACTAGCGGGGGGAGAGCAGTTCTTC. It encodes CASSLIAGLAGGEQFF.

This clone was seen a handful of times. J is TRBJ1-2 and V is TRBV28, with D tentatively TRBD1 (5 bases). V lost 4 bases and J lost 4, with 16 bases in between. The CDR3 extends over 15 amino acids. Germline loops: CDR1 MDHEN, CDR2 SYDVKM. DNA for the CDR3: TGTGCCAGCAGTTCCCCAGTCGCCGGGGGCTATGGCTACACCTTC. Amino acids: CASSSPVAGGYGYTF.

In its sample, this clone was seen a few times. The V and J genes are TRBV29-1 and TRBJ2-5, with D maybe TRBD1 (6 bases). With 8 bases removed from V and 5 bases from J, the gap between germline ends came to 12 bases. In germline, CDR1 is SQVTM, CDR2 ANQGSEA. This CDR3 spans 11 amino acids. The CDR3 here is CSCLRGETQYF. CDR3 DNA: TGCAGCTGTTTGAGGGGGGAGACCCAGTACTTC.

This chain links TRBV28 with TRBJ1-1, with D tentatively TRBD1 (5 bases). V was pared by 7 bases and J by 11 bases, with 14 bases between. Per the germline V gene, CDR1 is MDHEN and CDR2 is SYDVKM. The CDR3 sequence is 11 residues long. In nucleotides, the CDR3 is TGTGCCAGCAACCTTCGGGGGGATGCTTTCTTT. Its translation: CASNLRGDAFF.

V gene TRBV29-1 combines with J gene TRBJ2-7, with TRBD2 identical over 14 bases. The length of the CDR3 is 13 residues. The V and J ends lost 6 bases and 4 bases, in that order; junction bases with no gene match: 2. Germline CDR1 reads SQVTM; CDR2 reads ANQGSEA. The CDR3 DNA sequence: TGCAGCGTCCGGACTAGCGGGAGGTACGAGCAGTACTTC. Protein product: CSVRTSGRYEQYF.

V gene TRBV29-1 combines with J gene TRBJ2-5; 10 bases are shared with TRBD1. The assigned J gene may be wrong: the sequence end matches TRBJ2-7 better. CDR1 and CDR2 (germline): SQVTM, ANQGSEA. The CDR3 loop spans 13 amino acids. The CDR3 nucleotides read TGCAGCGCTGGCGGGACAGGGGTCTACGAGCAGTACTTC. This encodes CSAGGTGVYEQYF.